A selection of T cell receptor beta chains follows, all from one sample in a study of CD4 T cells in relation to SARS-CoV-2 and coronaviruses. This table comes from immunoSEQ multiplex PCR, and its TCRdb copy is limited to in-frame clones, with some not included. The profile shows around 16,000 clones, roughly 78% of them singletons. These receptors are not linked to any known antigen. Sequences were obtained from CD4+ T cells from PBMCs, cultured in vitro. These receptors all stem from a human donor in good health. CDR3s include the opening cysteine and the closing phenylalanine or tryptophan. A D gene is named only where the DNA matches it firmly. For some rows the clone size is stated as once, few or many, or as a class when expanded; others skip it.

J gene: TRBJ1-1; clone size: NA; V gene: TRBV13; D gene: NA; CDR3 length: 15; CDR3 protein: CASSLGVGRDTEAFF; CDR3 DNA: TGTGCCAGCAGCTTAGGAGTGGGAAGAGACACTGAAGCTTTCTTT
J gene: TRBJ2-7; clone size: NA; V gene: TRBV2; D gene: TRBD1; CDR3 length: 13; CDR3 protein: CASRGQPDYEQYF; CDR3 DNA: TGTGCCAGCAGGGGACAGCCTGACTACGAGCAGTACTTC
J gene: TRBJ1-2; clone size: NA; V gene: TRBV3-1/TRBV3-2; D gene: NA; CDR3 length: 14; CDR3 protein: CASSQDRGNYGYTF; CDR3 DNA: TGTGCCAGCAGCCAAGATCGGGGGAACTATGGCTACACCTTC
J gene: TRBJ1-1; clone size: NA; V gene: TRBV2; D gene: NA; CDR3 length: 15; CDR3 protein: CASSETGNKNTEAFF; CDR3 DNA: TGTGCCAGCAGTGAAACAGGGAATAAGAACACTGAAGCTTTCTTT
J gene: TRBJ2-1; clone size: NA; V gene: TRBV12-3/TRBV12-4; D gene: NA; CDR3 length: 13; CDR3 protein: CASSFLPYNEQFF; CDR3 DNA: TGTGCCAGCAGTTTTCTCCCCTACAATGAGCAGTTCTTC
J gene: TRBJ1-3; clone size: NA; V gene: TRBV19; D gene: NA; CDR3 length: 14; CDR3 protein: CASSPRFDGNTIYF; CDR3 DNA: TGTGCCAGTAGTCCAAGATTTGATGGAAACACCATATATTTT
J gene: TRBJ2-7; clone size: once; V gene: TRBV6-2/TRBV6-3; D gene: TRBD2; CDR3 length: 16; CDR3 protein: CASSYPSGREGYEQYF; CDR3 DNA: TGTGCCAGCAGTTATCCTAGCGGGAGGGAGGGATACGAGCAGTACTTC
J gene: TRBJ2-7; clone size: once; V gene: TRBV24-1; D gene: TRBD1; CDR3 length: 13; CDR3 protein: CATGTGATYEQYF; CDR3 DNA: TGTGCCACCGGGACAGGTGCAACCTACGAGCAGTACTTC
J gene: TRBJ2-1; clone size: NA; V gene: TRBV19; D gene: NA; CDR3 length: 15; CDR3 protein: CASSIAGTRYNEQFF; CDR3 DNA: TGTGCCAGTAGTATTGCCGGGACCCGTTACAATGAGCAGTTCTTC
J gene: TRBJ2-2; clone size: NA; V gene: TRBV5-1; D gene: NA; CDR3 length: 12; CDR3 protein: CASSVNTGELFF; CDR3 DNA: TGCGCCAGCAGCGTGAACACCGGGGAGCTGTTTTTT
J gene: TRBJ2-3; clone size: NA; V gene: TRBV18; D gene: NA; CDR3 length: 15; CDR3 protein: CASSSTTASTDTQYF; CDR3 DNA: TGTGCCAGCTCATCGACGACTGCTAGCACAGATACGCAGTATTTT
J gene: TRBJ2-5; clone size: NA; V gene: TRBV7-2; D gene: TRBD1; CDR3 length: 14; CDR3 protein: CASSLTGGQETQYF; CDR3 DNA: TGTGCCAGCAGCCTGACAGGGGGCCAAGAGACCCAGTACTTC
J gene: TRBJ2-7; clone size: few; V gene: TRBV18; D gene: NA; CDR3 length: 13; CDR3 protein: CASSPPNTPEQYF; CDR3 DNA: TGTGCCAGCTCACCACCAAACACCCCCGAGCAGTACTTC
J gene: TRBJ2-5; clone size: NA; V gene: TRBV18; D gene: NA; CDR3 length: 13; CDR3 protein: CASSRERQETQYF; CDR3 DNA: TGTGCCAGCTCACGGGAACGACAAGAGACCCAGTACTTC
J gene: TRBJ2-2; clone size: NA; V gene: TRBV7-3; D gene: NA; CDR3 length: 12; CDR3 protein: CASSLMDGELFF; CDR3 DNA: TGTGCCAGCAGCTTAATGGACGGGGAGCTGTTTTTT
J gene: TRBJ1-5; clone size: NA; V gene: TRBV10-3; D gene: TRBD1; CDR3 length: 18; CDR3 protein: CAISESIPGQGYNQPQHF; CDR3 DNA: TGTGCCATCAGTGAGTCGATACCGGGACAGGGGTACAATCAGCCCCAGCATTTT
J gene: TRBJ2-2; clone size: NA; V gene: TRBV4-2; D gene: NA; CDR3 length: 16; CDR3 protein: CASSQDLHVNTGELFF; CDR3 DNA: TGTGCCAGCAGCCAAGATCTGCACGTAAACACCGGGGAGCTGTTTTTT